This TCR beta chain was documented in a study of blood T cell repertoires in COVID-19. Background on the study: The United States, Italy and Spain supplied acute and convalescent COVID-19 samples. PBMCs, B-cell-depleted T cells, or T cells were the source of the cDNA or gDNA that made up the material.

V shed 8 bases and J shed 0 bases, with 16 bases lying between them. Looked up from germline, CDR1 is SEHNR and CDR2 is FQNEAQ (reference sequence). The CDR3 covers 15 residues. In the authors' workflow: Amplified reference gene primers provided the basis for estimating nucleated cell counts. Produced via immunoSEQ multiplex PCR; TCRdb's table is partial and in-frame only. Clone size and V and J calls were adopted from that table, with D and trimming inferred from the DNA. The data hold roughly 120,000 clones, with about nine tenths observed a single time. The source of this sequence is a man aged 50 to 59 with active COVID-19. The chain couples TRBV7-9 to TRBJ2-5; TRBD2 is a possible D gene (6 bases). The sequenced sample consisted of peripheral blood. The CDR3 DNA sequence: TGTGCCAGCGGTCTCGGGGCGGGGTACCAAGAGACCCAGTACTTC. This translates into CASGLGAGYQETQYF.